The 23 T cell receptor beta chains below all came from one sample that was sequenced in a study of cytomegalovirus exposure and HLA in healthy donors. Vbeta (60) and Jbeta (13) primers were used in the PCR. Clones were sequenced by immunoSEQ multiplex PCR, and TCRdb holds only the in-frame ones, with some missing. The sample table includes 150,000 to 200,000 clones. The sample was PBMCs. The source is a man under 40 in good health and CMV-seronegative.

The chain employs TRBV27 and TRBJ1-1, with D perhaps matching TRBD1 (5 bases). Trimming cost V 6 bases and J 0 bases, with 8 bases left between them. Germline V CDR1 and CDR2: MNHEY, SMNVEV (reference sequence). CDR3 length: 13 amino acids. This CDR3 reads CASSQGMNTEAFF. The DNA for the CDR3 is TGTGCCAGCAGCCAGGGTATGAACACTGAAGCTTTCTTT.

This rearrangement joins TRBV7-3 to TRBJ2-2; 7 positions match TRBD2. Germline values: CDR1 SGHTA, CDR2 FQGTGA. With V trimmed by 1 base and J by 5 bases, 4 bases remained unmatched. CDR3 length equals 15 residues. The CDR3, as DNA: TGTGCCAGCAGCTTAAAACTAGCGATAACCGGGGAGCTGTTTTTT. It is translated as CASSLKLAITGELFF.

CDR3 region: CASSPWTGGNTNYGYTF. DNA of the CDR3: TGTGCCAGTAGTCCGTGGACAGGGGGCAATACTAACTATGGCTACACCTTC. This sequence joins TRBV19 and TRBJ1-2, with 11 bases aligning to TRBD1. V dropped 5 bases and J dropped 0; count of bases not matched to a gene: 8. There are 17 residues in the CDR3. Looked up from germline, CDR1 is LNHDA and CDR2 is SQIVND (reference sequence).

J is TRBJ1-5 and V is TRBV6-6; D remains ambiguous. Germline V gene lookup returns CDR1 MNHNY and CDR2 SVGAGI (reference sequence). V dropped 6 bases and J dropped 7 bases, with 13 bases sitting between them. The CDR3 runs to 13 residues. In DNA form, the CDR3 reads TGTGCCAGCAGCCCCGACCGACTCCAGCCCCAGCATTTT. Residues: CASSPDRLQPQHF.

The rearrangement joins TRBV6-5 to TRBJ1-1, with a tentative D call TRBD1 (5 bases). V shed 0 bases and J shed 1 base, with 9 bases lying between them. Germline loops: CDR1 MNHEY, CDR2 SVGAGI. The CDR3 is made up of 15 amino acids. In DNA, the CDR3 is TGTGCCAGCAGTTACTCGGGGCAGCCGAACACTGAAGCTTTCTTT. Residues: CASSYSGQPNTEAFF.

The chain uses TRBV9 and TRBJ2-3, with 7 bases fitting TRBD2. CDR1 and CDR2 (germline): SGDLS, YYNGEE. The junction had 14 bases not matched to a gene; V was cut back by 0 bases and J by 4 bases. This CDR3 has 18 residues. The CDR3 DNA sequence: TGTGCCAGCAGCGTAGGCGGTGGGGGTTGGGCGGGGGCAGATACGCAGTATTTT. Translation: CASSVGGGGWAGADTQYF.

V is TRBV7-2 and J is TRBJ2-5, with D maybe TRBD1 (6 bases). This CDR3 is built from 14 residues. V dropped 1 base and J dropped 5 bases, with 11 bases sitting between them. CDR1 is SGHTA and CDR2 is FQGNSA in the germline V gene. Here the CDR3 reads CASSLDQGPETQYF. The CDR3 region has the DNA TGTGCCAGCAGCTTAGATCAGGGGCCGGAGACCCAGTACTTC.

The CDR3 DNA reads as TGCGCCAGCAGCCAGGAGAGCCGGGACAGGGGGTCAGCTTTCTTT. This translates into CASSQESRDRGSAFF. The chain combines TRBV4-1 with TRBJ1-1, with 11 bases matching TRBD1. From germline, CDR1 is MGHRA and CDR2 YSYEKL. The CDR3 has 15 residues. Trimming took 3 bases from V and 10 from J; bases not matched to a gene: 10.

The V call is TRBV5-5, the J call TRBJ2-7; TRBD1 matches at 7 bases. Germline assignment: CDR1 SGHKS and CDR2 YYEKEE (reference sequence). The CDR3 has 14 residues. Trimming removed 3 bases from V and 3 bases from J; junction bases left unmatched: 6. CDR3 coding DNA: TGTGCCAGCAGCTGGGGTGGGGACAGCTACGAGCAGTACTTC. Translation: CASSWGGDSYEQYF. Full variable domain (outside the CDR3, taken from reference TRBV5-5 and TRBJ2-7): DAGVTQSPTHLIKTRGQQVTLRCSPISGHKSVSWYQQVLGQGPQFIFQYYEKEERGRGNFPDRFSARQFPNYSSELNVNALLLGDSALYLCASSWGGDSYEQYFGPGTRLTVT.

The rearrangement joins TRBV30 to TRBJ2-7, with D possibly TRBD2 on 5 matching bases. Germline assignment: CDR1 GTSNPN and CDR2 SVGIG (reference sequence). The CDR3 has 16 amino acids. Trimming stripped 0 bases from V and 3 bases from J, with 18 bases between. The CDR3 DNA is TGTGCCTGGAGTGTACTAGGAATAGCGCGAGACTACGAGCAGTACTTC. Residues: CAWSVLGIARDYEQYF.

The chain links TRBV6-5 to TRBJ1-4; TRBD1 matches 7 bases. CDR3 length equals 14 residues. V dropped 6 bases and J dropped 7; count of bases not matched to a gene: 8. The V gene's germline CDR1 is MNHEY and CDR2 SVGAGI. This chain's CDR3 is CASSYRGRGEKLFF. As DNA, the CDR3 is TGTGCCAGCAGCTACAGGGGAAGGGGTGAAAAACTGTTTTTT.

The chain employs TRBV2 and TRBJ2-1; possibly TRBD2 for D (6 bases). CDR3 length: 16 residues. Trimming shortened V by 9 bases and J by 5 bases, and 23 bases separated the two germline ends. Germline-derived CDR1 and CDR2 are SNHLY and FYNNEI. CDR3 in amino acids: CAREGNDAGGDNEQFF. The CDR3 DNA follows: TGTGCCAGAGAGGGGAATGACGCGGGCGGGGACAATGAGCAGTTCTTC.

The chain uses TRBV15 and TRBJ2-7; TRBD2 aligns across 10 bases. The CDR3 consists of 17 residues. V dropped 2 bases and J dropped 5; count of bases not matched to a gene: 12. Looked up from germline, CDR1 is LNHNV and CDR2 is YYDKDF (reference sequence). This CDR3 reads CATSRPPFTSGTHEQYF. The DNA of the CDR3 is TGTGCCACCAGCAGACCGCCTTTCACTAGCGGGACCCACGAGCAGTACTTC.

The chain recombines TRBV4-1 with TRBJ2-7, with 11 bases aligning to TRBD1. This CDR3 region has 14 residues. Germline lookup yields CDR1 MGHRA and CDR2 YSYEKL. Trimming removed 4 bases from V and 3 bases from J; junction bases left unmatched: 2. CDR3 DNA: TGCGCCAGCAGCCGGGACAGGGGGGGCTACGAGCAGTACTTC. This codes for CASSRDRGGYEQYF.

The CDR3 is CASSPQGAKADNEQFF. In DNA form, the CDR3 reads TGTGCCAGCTCACCACAAGGGGCTAAAGCCGACAATGAGCAGTTCTTC. V gene TRBV18 combines with J gene TRBJ2-1; maybe TRBD1 (5 bases). V was shortened by 1 base and J by 5 bases, with 15 bases between the two germline ends. The CDR3 length is 16 residues. Germline CDR1 reads KGHSH; CDR2 reads LQKENI.

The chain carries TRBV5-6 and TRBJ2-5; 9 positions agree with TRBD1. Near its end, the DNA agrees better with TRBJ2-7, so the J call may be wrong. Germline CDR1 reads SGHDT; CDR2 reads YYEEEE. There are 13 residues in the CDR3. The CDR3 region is CASSATGGYEQYF. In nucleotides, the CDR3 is TGTGCCAGCAGCGCGACAGGGGGCTACGAGCAGTACTTC.

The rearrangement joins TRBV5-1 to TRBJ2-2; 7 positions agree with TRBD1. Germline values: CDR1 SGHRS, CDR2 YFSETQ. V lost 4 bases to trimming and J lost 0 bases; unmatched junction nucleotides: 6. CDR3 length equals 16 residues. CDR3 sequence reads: CASSRQGSSNTGELFF. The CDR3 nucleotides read TGCGCCAGCAGCCGACAGGGTTCGTCGAACACCGGGGAGCTGTTTTTT.

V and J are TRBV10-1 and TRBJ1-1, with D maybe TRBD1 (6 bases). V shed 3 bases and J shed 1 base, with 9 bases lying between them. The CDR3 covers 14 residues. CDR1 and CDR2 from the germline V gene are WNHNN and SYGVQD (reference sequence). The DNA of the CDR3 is TGCGCCAGCAGTGATGGGACAACGAACACTGAAGCTTTCTTT. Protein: CASSDGTTNTEAFF.

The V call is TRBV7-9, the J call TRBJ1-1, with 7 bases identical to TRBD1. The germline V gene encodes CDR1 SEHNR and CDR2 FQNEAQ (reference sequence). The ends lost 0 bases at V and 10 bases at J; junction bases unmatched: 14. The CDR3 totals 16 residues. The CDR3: CASSLALGTEKNTAFF. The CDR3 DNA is TGTGCCAGCAGCTTAGCGTTAGGGACAGAAAAAAACACAGCTTTCTTT.

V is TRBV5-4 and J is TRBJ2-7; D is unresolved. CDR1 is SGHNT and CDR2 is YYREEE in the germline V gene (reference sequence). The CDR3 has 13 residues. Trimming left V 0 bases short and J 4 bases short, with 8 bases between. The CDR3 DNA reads TGTGCCAGCAGCTTGGCGTTCGGTTACGAGCAGTACTTC. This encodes CASSLAFGYEQYF.

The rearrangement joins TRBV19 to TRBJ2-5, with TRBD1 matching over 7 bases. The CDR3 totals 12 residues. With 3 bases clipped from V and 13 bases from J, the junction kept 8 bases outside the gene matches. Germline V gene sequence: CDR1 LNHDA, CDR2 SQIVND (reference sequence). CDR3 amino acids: CASSILQGQPYF. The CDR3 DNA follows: TGTGCCAGTAGTATCCTTCAGGGACAGCCGTACTTC.

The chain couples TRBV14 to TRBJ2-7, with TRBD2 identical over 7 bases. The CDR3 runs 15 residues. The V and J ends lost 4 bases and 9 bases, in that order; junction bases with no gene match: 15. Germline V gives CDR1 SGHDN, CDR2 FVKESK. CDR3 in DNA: TGTGCCAGCAGCCGGACGGGGAGGGGTAGACAAATGCAGTACTTC. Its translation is CASSRTGRGRQMQYF.

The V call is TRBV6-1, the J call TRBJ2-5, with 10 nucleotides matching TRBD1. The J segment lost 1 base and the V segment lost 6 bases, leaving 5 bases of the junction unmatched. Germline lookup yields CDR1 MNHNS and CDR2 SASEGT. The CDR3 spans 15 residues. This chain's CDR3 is CASSLGTGVQETQYF. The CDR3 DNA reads TGTGCCAGCAGCCTCGGGACAGGGGTCCAAGAGACCCAGTACTTC.